Listed here are 11 T cell receptor beta chains from one sample, sequenced in a study of response to subunit inactivated influenza vaccine. TCRdb redid the calling of the RT-PCR reads with MiXCR, one entry per CDR3 protein. Among some 800,000 distinct CDR3 sequences listed, about 20% were seen once. This specimen was PBMCs from blood, taken approximately 5 days after vaccination. The receptors were sampled from a man aged 45-60 years who received an inactivated influenza vaccine.

This chain links TRBV4-1 with TRBJ2-5; TRBD1 is a possible D gene (5 bases). V was trimmed by 3 bases and J by 2 bases, leaving 10 bases between them. The germline V gene encodes CDR1 MGHRA and CDR2 YSYEKL. There are 14 residues in the CDR3. The CDR3 region is CASSQPPGQETQYF. The DNA of the CDR3 is TGCGCCAGCAGCCAGCCCCCAGGGCAAGAGACCCAGTACTTC.

This clonotype occurred a few times. The CDR3 loop reads CSVGLGGPYGYTF. As DNA, the CDR3 is TGCAGCGTTGGTTTGGGGGGCCCCTATGGCTACACCTTC. The chain joins TRBV29-1 to TRBJ1-2, with a possible D match to TRBD1 (6 bases). CDR1 SQVTM and CDR2 ANQGSEA come from the germline V gene. This CDR3 spans 13 amino acids. V was pared by 4 bases and J by 4 bases, with 13 bases between.

This clonotype was detected only a few times. The chain has TRBV7-2 and TRBJ2-3; 9 positions match TRBD2. There are 15 residues in the CDR3. The J segment lost 0 bases and the V segment lost 5 bases, leaving 3 bases of the junction unmatched. Germline V gives CDR1 SGHTA, CDR2 FQGNSA. The CDR3, as DNA: TGTGCCAGCAGCCGACTAGCGGTTAGCACAGATACGCAGTATTTT. This gives the protein CASSRLAVSTDTQYF. Full variable domain (remainder filled in from reference TRBV7-2 and TRBJ2-3): GAGVSQSPSNKVTEKGKDVELRCDPISGHTALYWYRQSLGQGLEFLIYFQGNSAPDKSGLPSDRFSAERTGGSVSTLTIQRTQQEDSAVYLCASSRLAVSTDTQYFGPGTRLTVL.

This clonotype showed up just a few times. The V call is TRBV29-1, the J call TRBJ1-4; tentative D call: TRBD1 (6 bases). The germline CDR1 and CDR2 sequences are SQVTM and ANQGSEA. V lost 4 bases and J lost 4, with 13 bases in between. This CDR3 spans 14 amino acids. For the CDR3, the DNA is TGCAGCGTTGCAATGGGGGGCGTTAATGAAAAACTGTTTTTT. Its translation is CSVAMGGVNEKLFF.

The V and J genes are TRBV3-1 and TRBJ2-1; D is unclear. V lost 4 bases to trimming and J lost 11 bases, with 12 bases between them. The CDR3 has 12 residues. CDR1 and CDR2 from the germline V gene are LGHDT and YNNKEL (reference sequence). For the CDR3, the DNA is TGTGCCAGCAGCCGTGGGGTGGAAAAGCAGTTCTTC. Protein product: CASSRGVEKQFF.

The chain links TRBV29-1 to TRBJ2-7; 8 nucleotides align to TRBD2. The V and J ends lost 3 bases and 0 bases, in that order; junction bases with no gene match: 4. CDR1 is SQVTM and CDR2 is ANQGSEA in the germline V gene. The CDR3 runs to 14 residues. CDR3 loop: CSVDSGASSYEQYF. CDR3 DNA sequence: TGCAGCGTTGATAGCGGGGCCAGCTCCTACGAGCAGTACTTC.

In its sample, this clonotype was seen a few times. The chain uses TRBV20-1 and TRBJ2-5; 7 bases are shared with TRBD2. V gave up 1 base and J gave up 5 bases; unmatched junction bases: 4. The germline V gene has CDR1 DFQATT and CDR2 SNEGSKA (reference sequence). CDR3 size: 13 residues. This CDR3 reads CSARGTSGETQYF. The CDR3, as DNA: TGCAGTGCTAGAGGGACTAGTGGGGAGACCCAGTACTTC.

This clonotype was detected a few times. The chain joins TRBV29-1 to TRBJ1-1; a weak D match, TRBD1 (6 bases). The V end was cut by 3 bases, the J end by 4 bases, with 12 bases between. CDR3 length: 13 residues. Germline assignment: CDR1 SQVTM and CDR2 ANQGSEA. CDR3 region: CSVDTGWATEAFF. CDR3 bases: TGCAGCGTTGATACAGGGTGGGCCACTGAAGCTTTCTTT. The variable domain in full, completed from reference TRBV29-1 and TRBJ1-1, reads SAVISQKPSRDICQRGTSLTIQCQVDSQVTMMFWYRQQPGQSLTLIATANQGSEATYESGFVIDKFPISRPNLTFSTLTVSNMSPEDSSIYLCSVDTGWATEAFFGQGTRLTVV.

The CDR3 here is CASSVGGGSQETQYF. The DNA for the CDR3 is TGTGCCAGCAGCGTCGGGGGAGGCTCACAAGAGACCCAGTACTTC. The chain couples TRBV9 to TRBJ2-5, with D possibly being TRBD2 (6 bases). Per the germline V gene, CDR1 is SGDLS and CDR2 is YYNGEE. The CDR3 has 15 amino acids. Trimming removed 2 bases from V and 2 bases from J, with 13 bases in between.

The gene calls are TRBV20-1 and TRBJ2-1; no clear D gene. With 0 bases removed from V and 10 bases from J, the gap between germline ends came to 10 bases. This CDR3 spans 12 amino acids. Germline values: CDR1 DFQATT, CDR2 SNEGSKA (reference sequence). CDR3 DNA sequence: TGCAGTGCTAGAGATTTCGATAGGGAGCAGTTCTTC. Protein: CSARDFDREQFF.

This chain uses TRBV4-1 with TRBJ2-3, with D tentatively TRBD2 (5 bases). Germline values: CDR1 MGHRA, CDR2 YSYEKL. V was trimmed by 4 bases and J by 1 base, leaving 9 bases between them. The CDR3 sequence is 14 residues long. The CDR3 is CASSRRDRTDTQYF. In DNA form, the CDR3 reads TGCGCCAGCAGCCGCCGGGATCGCACAGATACGCAGTATTTT.